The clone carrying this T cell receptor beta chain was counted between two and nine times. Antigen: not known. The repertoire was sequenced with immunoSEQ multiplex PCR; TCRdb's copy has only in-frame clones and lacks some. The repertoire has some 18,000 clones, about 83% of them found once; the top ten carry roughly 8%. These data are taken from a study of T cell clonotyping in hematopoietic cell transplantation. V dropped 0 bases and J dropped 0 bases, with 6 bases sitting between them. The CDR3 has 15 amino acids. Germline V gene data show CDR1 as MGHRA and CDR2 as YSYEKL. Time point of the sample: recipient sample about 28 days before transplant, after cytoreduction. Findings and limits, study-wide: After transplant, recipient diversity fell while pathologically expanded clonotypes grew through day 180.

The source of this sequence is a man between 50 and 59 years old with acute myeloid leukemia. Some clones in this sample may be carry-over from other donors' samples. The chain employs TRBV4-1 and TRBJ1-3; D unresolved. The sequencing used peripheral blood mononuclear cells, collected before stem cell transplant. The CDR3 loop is CASSQDSYSGNTIYF. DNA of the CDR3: TGCGCCAGCAGCCAAGACAGCTACTCTGGAAACACCATATATTTT.